This passage covers 13 T cell receptor beta chains from one sample sequenced in a study of cytomegalovirus exposure and HLA in healthy donors. The PCR employed 60 Vbeta primers together with 13 Jbeta primers. Clones were sequenced by immunoSEQ multiplex PCR, and TCRdb holds only the in-frame ones, with some missing. The table shows 220,000 or so clones, with approximately 68% occurring only once. The sequencing input was PBMCs. Receptors were obtained from a woman aged 25 to 39 in good health and CMV-seronegative.

This chain joins TRBV6-5 and TRBJ2-7, with D possibly TRBD2 on 6 matching bases. The length of the CDR3 is 12 residues. Germline lookup yields CDR1 MNHEY and CDR2 SVGAGI. V was cut by 6 bases and J by 6 bases, with 12 bases left in between. In DNA, the CDR3 is TGTGCCAGCAGGGGGCAGGGAGGCGAGCAGTACTTC. This translates into CASRGQGGEQYF.

The chain employs TRBV7-3 and TRBJ1-2; 10 bases are a match to TRBD1. The germline gives CDR1 SGHTA, CDR2 FQGTGA. V shed 5 bases and J 5 bases; nucleotides not matched to a gene: 5. There are 14 residues in the CDR3. CDR3 nucleotides: TGTGCCAGCAGCCCTGACAGGGGGCCGTATGGCTACACCTTC. This sequence encodes CASSPDRGPYGYTF.

The rearrangement joins TRBV6-1 to TRBJ2-1; 7 positions match TRBD1. The CDR3 has 19 amino acids. Losses at the gene ends were 7 bases for V and 0 bases for J; bases not matched to a gene: 18. The germline CDR1 and CDR2 sequences are MNHNS and SASEGT. CDR3 loop: CASTDRAGGTPSSYNEQFF. The CDR3 nucleotides are TGTGCCAGCACTGACAGAGCAGGGGGAACACCTAGCTCCTACAATGAGCAGTTCTTC.

The chain links TRBV7-8 to TRBJ2-5; a weak D match, TRBD2 (6 bases). CDR3 length: 13 amino acids. V dropped 5 bases and J dropped 4 bases, with 11 bases sitting between them. Germline V gene lookup returns CDR1 SGHVS and CDR2 FQNEAQ. In DNA form, the CDR3 reads TGTGCCAGCAGCGTTAGCGGTCCAGAGACCCAGTACTTC. Its translation: CASSVSGPETQYF. The complete variable domain, with remaining parts taken from reference TRBV7-8 and TRBJ2-5, reads GAGVSQSPRYKVAKRGQDVALRCDPISGHVSLFWYQQALGQGPEFLTYFQNEAQLDKSGLPSDRFFAERPEGSVSTLKIQRTQQEDSAVYLCASSVSGPETQYFGPGTRLLVL.

The genes are TRBV6-5 and TRBJ1-4, with 9 bases aligning to TRBD1. The germline gives CDR1 MNHEY, CDR2 SVGAGI. The CDR3 runs to 15 residues. After removal of 7 bases from V and 8 bases from J, the junction contained 11 bases not matched to a gene. In nucleotides, the CDR3 is TGTGCCAGCACTGCCCGATGGGGACAGGGAGAAAAACTGTTTTTT. Protein sequence: CASTARWGQGEKLFF.

The V and J genes are TRBV2 and TRBJ1-5; D unresolved. V was cut by 7 bases and J by 0 bases, with 7 bases left in between. This CDR3 comprises 13 residues. In germline, CDR1 is SNHLY, CDR2 FYNNEI. CDR3 sequence: CASMADSNQPQHF. CDR3 nucleotides: TGTGCCAGCATGGCGGATAGCAATCAGCCCCAGCATTTT.

The chain employs TRBV7-8 and TRBJ2-7; D perhaps matches TRBD2 (6 bases). The germline CDR1 and CDR2 sequences are SGHVS and FQNEAQ. V dropped 2 bases and J dropped 2 bases, with 16 bases sitting between them. CDR3 size: 16 residues. The CDR3 DNA is TGTGCCAGCAGCTTACGGTCGGGAGACCCGGCCTACGAGCAGTACTTC. Protein product: CASSLRSGDPAYEQYF.

This clone appeared a few times. The genes are TRBV27 and TRBJ1-3; D perhaps matches TRBD1 (5 bases). V lost 5 bases and J lost 1, with 12 bases in between. The CDR3 loop spans 15 amino acids. CDR1 and CDR2 (germline): MNHEY, SMNVEV (reference sequence). CDR3 bases: TGTGCCAGCAGTCCTCTCGGGGGATCTGGAAACACCATATATTTT. It translates to CASSPLGGSGNTIYF.

V and J are TRBV5-1 and TRBJ1-2, with 9 nucleotides matching TRBD1. Trimming cost V 4 bases and J 2 bases; bases outside gene matches: 9. Germline CDR1 reads SGHRS; CDR2 reads YFSETQ. The CDR3 covers 16 residues. The CDR3 DNA reads as TGCGCCAGCAGCGCGGAGGGACAGGGTGACAACTATGGCTACACCTTC. This gives the protein CASSAEGQGDNYGYTF.

The V and J genes are TRBV7-3 and TRBJ2-4, with no clear D. The germline V and J ends were trimmed by 4 bases and 2 bases, with 15 bases remaining between them. Germline loops: CDR1 SGHTA, CDR2 FQGTGA. CDR3 size: 16 residues. The CDR3 is CASSYFSVATKNIQYF. The CDR3 region has the DNA TGTGCCAGCAGCTACTTTAGTGTTGCGACCAAAAACATTCAGTACTTC.

The chain combines TRBV7-2 with TRBJ2-7; 10 nucleotides match TRBD1. V shed 4 bases and J 7 bases; nucleotides not matched to a gene: 10. Germline V gene data show CDR1 as SGHTA and CDR2 as FQGNSA. The CDR3 runs 15 residues. The CDR3 reads CASSSRTGGTLEQYF. The CDR3, as DNA: TGTGCCAGCAGCTCCCGGACAGGGGGGACATTGGAGCAGTACTTC.

The chain uses TRBV9 and TRBJ2-2, with D perhaps TRBD2 (5 bases). CDR3 size: 15 residues. With 2 bases removed from V and 3 bases from J, the gap between germline ends came to 11 bases. Germline V gene sequence: CDR1 SGDLS, CDR2 YYNGEE. For the CDR3, the DNA is TGTGCCAGCAGCGTCAGCGGTTATGACACCGGGGAGCTGTTTTTT. Residues: CASSVSGYDTGELFF.

The genes are TRBV6-1 and TRBJ1-2, with D hard to call. This CDR3 contains 13 residues. Germline CDR1 reads MNHNS; CDR2 reads SASEGT. V was clipped by 6 bases and J by 4 bases, with 12 bases between them. CDR3 sequence reads: CASSRSDGYGYTF. CDR3 coding DNA: TGTGCCAGCAGCAGAAGCGATGGCTATGGCTACACCTTC.